This is a list of T cell receptor beta chains from one sample in a study of blood T cells in healthy people across ages. Each CDR3 protein gets one entry after TCRdb re-called the 5' RACE reads with MiXCR. The sample has just over 1 million distinct CDR3 sequences, 35% to 50% seen once. Sequenced: blood. The receptors stem from a woman aged 55-75 years in good health. CDR3s include the opening cysteine and the closing phenylalanine or tryptophan. The D gene is left open where the match is weak.

>TRBJ2-4|TRBV6-5|TRBD1
CASSLGQGGGKNIQYF
>NA|TRBV12-3/TRBV12-4|TRBD1
CASSLGRRDRVNNEQYF
>TRBJ2-1|TRBV5-1|NA
CASSSWSGYNEQFF
>TRBJ2-1|TRBV2|NA
CASSVLGSSATWEQFF
>TRBJ2-2|TRBV12-3/TRBV12-4|NA
CASSPGTGTANTGELFF
>TRBJ2-5|TRBV11-2|NA
CASSLAAVGRQTQYF
>TRBJ2-7|TRBV11-2|NA
CASSSTTRGEYEQYF
>TRBJ1-1|TRBV6-5|NA
CASSSAVLYTEAFF
>TRBJ2-1|TRBV20-1|TRBD1
CSARDWAGGSNEQFF
>TRBJ2-4|TRBV27|NA
CASGKGIAKNIQYF
>TRBJ2-3|TRBV29-1|NA
CSVARGTDTQYF
>TRBJ2-5|TRBV18|NA
CASSQLVSETQYF
>TRBJ2-5|TRBV6-1|NA
CASSEAPDQETQYF
>TRBJ2-7|TRBV2|NA
CASSEALRGYEQYF
>TRBJ2-7|TRBV5-1|TRBD1
CASSSTGAPVYEQYF
>TRBJ2-7|TRBV28|NA
CASILGTGYEQYF
>TRBJ2-3|TRBV30|NA
CAWRGRRTADTQYF
>TRBJ1-4|TRBV20-1|NA
CSANPDPANEKLFF
>TRBJ1-1|TRBV6-6|NA
CASTAQGYTEAFF
>TRBJ2-3|TRBV14|NA
CASSQQGISTDTQYF
>TRBJ2-1|TRBV9|NA
CASSVAPSSEQFF
>TRBJ1-1|TRBV7-2|NA
CAGSLGGDTEAFF
>TRBJ2-5|TRBV27|TRBD2
CASSFSGSHVETQYF
>TRBJ2-1|TRBV20-1|NA
CSARSAGTPGGNEQFF
>NA|TRBV27|TRBD1
CASRVFGVGQGRSYEQYF
>NA|TRBV7-8|TRBD1
CASSLARTGSEQYF
>NA|TRBV7-6|NA
CASSLSASEQYF
>TRBJ2-1|TRBV19|TRBD2
CASVPGLAGSYNEQFF
>TRBJ2-1|TRBV29-1|NA
CSVTGTGYNEQFF
>TRBJ2-5|TRBV5-1|NA
CASSLDVGVIETQYF
>TRBJ1-1|TRBV5-1|NA
CASSSPGLPNTEAFF
>TRBJ2-1|TRBV27|NA
CASSPGRSVKSYNEQFF
>TRBJ1-6|TRBV12-3/TRBV12-4|NA
CASSPHTGQFNSPLHF
>TRBJ2-5|TRBV27|NA
CASSSRPQETQYF
>TRBJ1-4|TRBV2|NA
CASSLQTAANEKLFF
>TRBJ2-2|TRBV7-2|TRBD2
CASSLTSGRTTGELFF
>TRBJ1-2|TRBV4-1|NA
CASSQESGNYGYTF
>TRBJ2-4|TRBV28|TRBD2
CASSTPGREGAKNIQYF
>TRBJ2-5|TRBV7-6|NA
CASSLEGVEQETQYF
>TRBJ2-2|TRBV13|NA
CASKGNTGELFF
>TRBJ2-3|TRBV9|TRBD1
CASSVEGVGTDEQYF